This TCR beta chain was identified in a study of OX40 agonist ivuxolimab in advanced cancers. About the study: Patients in the trial were receiving intravenous ivuxolimab every 2 weeks, at doses of 0.01 to 10 mg/kg. Study findings and constraints: A proportion of nonresponders additionally exhibited low normalized T-cell clonal expansion. Relative to CD4+, CD8+ T cells held more expanded clones on average.

For this clone: Its antigen is not known.

Trimming left V 3 bases short and J 2 bases short, with 16 bases between. The germline CDR1 and CDR2 sequences are GTSNPN and SVGIG (reference sequence). This CDR3 has 15 amino acids. Some clones are missing from TCRdb's copy, which holds only in-frame ones; the method was immunoSEQ multiplex PCR. The sample includes some 74,000 clones, roughly 88% of them seen just once. V and J are TRBV30 and TRBJ1-2; D is uncertain. The receptor comes from an adult with an advanced solid tumor such as melanoma, head and neck, liver or kidney cancer. The sample was CD4+ or CD8+ T cells sorted from blood, taken in a trial of the OX40 agonist ivuxolimab. The CDR3 sequence: CAWSPIPLTNYGYTF. The CDR3 bases are TGTGCCTGGAGCCCCATTCCCTTAACCAACTATGGCTACACCTTC.